This TCR beta chain was sequenced in a study of T cells in Graves' hyperthyroidism and ophthalmopathy. In the study overall: Sampling of peripheral blood happened at initial diagnosis, prior to any treatment.

The CDR3 sequence is 12 residues long. V shed 3 bases and J shed 3 bases, with 7 bases lying between them. The germline V gene encodes CDR1 DFQATT and CDR2 SNEGSKA (reference sequence). This clonotype has ten or more counts. The antigen is undetermined. Using RNA transcripts as the source, TCR beta CDR3 regions were amplified. When the TCR CDR3 underwent first-round RT-PCR, the HTBI primer set was used. TCRdb reanalysed the multiplex PCR reads using MiXCR and keeps one entry per CDR3 protein. The sample shows over 450,000 distinct CDR3 sequences, 13% to 15% of them seen only once. General study findings and limits: Most clonotypes expanded in the thyroid (above 0.001) were also present in blood.

The sample was blood. This chain uses TRBV20-1 with TRBJ2-3, with D tentatively TRBD2 (5 bases). The clonotype comes from a woman aged 18-29 years with Graves' hyperthyroidism. The CDR3 protein is CSASGGTDTQYF. DNA for the CDR3: TGCAGTGCTAGTGGAGGAACAGATACGCAGTATTTT.